A single sample gave rise to the 8 T cell receptor beta chains below, sequenced in a study of cytomegalovirus exposure and HLA in healthy donors. In the PCR, 60 Vbeta and 13 Jbeta primers were used. Generated by immunoSEQ multiplex PCR, the TCRdb table keeps only in-frame clones and is missing some. Of some 160,000 clones in the sample, roughly 80% are singletons; the top ten hold roughly 2%. Sequencing was performed on PBMCs. The receptors derive from a woman aged 35 to 49 in good health and CMV-seronegative.

The V and J genes are TRBV6-5 and TRBJ2-7; 7 nucleotides match TRBD1. This CDR3 has 15 amino acids. The V gene's germline CDR1 is MNHEY and CDR2 SVGAGI. The V segment lost 5 bases and the J segment 7 bases; nucleotides outside the gene matches: 14. CDR3 sequence (DNA): TGTGCCAGCAGTCTCCAACCCTCGACAGGGCTGGAGCAGTACTTC. Protein product: CASSLQPSTGLEQYF.

V usage is TRBV7-9 and J usage is TRBJ1-6; possible D gene TRBD1, 5 bases. Looked up from germline, CDR1 is SEHNR and CDR2 is FQNEAQ (reference sequence). The V end lost 1 base, the J end lost 10 bases, and 14 bases lay between the germline ends. There are 15 residues in the CDR3. DNA of the CDR3: TGTGCCAGCAGCTTAGGTAGCAGGGAAGCCTCACCCCTCCACTTT. Its protein is CASSLGSREASPLHF.

The chain employs TRBV6-1 and TRBJ1-1; 10 bases line up with TRBD1. The CDR3 runs to 15 residues. The J segment lost 4 bases and the V segment lost 5 bases, leaving 7 bases of the junction unmatched. CDR1 is MNHNS and CDR2 is SASEGT in the germline V gene. CDR3 DNA: TGTGCCAGCAGTTCCCAAGGGACAGGGGTCACTGAAGCTTTCTTT. It encodes CASSSQGTGVTEAFF.

This CDR3 is CASTSTGTEQYF. CDR3 DNA: TGTGCCAGCACCTCGACAGGGACCGAGCAGTACTTC. This sequence joins TRBV27 and TRBJ2-5, with TRBD1 identical over 7 bases. The end of the DNA is better explained by TRBJ2-7, so the J call may be wrong. Germline lookup yields CDR1 MNHEY and CDR2 SMNVEV (reference sequence). The CDR3 runs to 12 residues.

This chain joins TRBV11-2 and TRBJ1-1; no firm D call. V shed 5 bases and J shed 3 bases, with 13 bases lying between them. This CDR3 region has 14 residues. In germline, CDR1 is SGHAT, CDR2 FQNNGV. CDR3 bases: TGTGCCAGCAGCCCCTTTGAGGGCTACACTGAAGCTTTCTTT. This encodes CASSPFEGYTEAFF.

The genes are TRBV9 and TRBJ1-2; 10 bases agree with TRBD1. There are 14 residues in the CDR3. The junction had 9 bases not matched to a gene; V was cut back by 7 bases and J by 6 bases. Germline V lookup: CDR1 SGDLS, CDR2 YYNGEE. This CDR3 is CASGQGGRGHGYTF. The CDR3 DNA reads as TGTGCCAGCGGACAGGGGGGGCGCGGTCATGGCTACACCTTC.

The genes are TRBV6-1 and TRBJ2-5; TRBD2 matches at 16 bases. CDR1 MNHNS and CDR2 SASEGT come from the germline V gene. CDR3 size: 15 residues. CDR3 in amino acids: CVGSGGLAGGETQYF. CDR3 bases: TGTGTCGGCTCCGGGGGACTAGCGGGGGGGGAGACCCAGTACTTC.

V gene TRBV6-5 combines with J gene TRBJ2-5, with 7 bases lining up with TRBD1. Germline CDR1 MNHEY, CDR2 SVGAGI. The CDR3 spans 14 residues. Germline trimming cut 6 bases from V and 5 bases from J; bases unmatched to any gene: 9. The chain's CDR3 is CASSFGTAGETQYF. The CDR3 DNA reads as TGTGCCAGCAGCTTCGGGACAGCCGGCGAGACCCAGTACTTC.